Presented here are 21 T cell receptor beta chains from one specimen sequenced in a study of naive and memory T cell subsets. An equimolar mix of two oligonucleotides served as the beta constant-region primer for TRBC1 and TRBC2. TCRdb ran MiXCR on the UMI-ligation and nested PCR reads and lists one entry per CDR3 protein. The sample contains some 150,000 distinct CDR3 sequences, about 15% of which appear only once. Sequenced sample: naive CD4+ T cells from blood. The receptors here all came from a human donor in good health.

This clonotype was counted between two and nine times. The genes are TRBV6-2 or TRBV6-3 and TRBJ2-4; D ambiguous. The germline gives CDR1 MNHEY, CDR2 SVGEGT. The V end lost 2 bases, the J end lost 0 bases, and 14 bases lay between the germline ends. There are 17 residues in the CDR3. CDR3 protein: CASSYSLSDLAKNIQYF. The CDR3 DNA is TGTGCCAGCAGTTACAGCCTTTCAGACCTAGCCAAAAACATTCAGTACTTC.

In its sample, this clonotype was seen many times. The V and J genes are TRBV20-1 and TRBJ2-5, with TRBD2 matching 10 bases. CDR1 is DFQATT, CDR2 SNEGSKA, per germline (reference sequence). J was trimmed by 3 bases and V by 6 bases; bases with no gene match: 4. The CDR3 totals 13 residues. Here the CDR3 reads CSATGTSEETQYF. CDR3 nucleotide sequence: TGCAGTGCAACCGGGACTAGCGAAGAGACCCAGTACTTC.

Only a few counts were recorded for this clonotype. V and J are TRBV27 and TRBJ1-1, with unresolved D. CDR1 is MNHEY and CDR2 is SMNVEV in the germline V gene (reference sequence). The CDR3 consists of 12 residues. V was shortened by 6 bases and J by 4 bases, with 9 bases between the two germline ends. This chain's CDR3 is CASRNRVTEAFF. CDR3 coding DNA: TGTGCCAGCAGGAATCGGGTCACTGAAGCTTTCTTT.

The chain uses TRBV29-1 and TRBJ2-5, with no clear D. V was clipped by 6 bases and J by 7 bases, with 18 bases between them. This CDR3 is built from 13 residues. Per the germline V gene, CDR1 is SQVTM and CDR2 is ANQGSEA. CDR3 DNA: TGCAGCGTGACACCTCACGCCAAGCGGACCCAGTACTTC. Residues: CSVTPHAKRTQYF.

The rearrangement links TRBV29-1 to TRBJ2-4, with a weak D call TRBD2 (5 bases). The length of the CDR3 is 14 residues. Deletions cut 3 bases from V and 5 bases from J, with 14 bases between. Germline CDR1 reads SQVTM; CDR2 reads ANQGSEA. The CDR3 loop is CSVDYPGIQNIQYF. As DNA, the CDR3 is TGCAGCGTTGATTATCCGGGGATTCAAAACATTCAGTACTTC.

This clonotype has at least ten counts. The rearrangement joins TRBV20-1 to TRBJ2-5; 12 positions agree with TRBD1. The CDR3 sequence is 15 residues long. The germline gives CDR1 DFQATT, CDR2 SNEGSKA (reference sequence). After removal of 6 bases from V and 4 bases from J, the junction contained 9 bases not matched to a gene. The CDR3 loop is CSAVRGQGAVETQYF. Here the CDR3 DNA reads TGCAGTGCAGTACGGGGACAGGGGGCTGTAGAGACCCAGTACTTC.

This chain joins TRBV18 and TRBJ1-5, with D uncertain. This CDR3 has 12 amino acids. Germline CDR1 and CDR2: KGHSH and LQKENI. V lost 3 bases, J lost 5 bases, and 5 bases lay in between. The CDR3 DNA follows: TGTGCCAGCTCACCTCGAGATCAGCCCCAGCATTTT. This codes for CASSPRDQPQHF.

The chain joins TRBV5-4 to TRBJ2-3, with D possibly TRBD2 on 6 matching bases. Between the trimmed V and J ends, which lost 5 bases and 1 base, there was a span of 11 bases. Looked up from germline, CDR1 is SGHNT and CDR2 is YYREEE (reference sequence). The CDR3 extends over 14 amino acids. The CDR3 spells CASSLREGTDTQYF. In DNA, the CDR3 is TGTGCCAGCAGTCTTAGGGAGGGCACAGATACGCAGTATTTT.

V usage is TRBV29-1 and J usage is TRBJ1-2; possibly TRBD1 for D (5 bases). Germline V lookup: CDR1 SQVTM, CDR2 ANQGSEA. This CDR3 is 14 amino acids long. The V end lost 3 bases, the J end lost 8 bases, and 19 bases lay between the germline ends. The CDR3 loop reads CSVDSTRDLRGYTF. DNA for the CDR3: TGCAGCGTTGACTCGACCAGGGATCTCAGGGGCTACACCTTC.

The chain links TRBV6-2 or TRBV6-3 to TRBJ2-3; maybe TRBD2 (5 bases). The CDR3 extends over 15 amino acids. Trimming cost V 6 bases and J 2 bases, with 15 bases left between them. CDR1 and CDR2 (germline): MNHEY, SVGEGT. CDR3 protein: CASSPRGGVTDTQYF. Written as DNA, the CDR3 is TGTGCCAGCAGCCCCAGAGGAGGAGTCACAGATACGCAGTATTTT.

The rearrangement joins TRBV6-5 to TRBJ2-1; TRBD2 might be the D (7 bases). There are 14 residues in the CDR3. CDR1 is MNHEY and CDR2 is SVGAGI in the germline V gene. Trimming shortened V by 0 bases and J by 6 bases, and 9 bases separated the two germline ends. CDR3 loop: CASSYSGGANEQFF. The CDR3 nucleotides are TGTGCCAGCAGTTACTCTGGGGGGGCCAATGAGCAGTTCTTC.

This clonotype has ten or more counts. This chain's CDR3 is CASSLEWTATEAFF. The DNA for the CDR3 is TGTGCCAGCAGCTTAGAGTGGACCGCTACCGAAGCTTTCTTT. The chain combines TRBV7-9 with TRBJ1-1; D is unresolved. Germline V gene lookup returns CDR1 SEHNR and CDR2 FQNEAQ (reference sequence). The length of the CDR3 is 14 residues. V dropped 1 base and J dropped 8 bases, with 14 bases sitting between them.

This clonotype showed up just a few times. The CDR3 bases are TGCGCCAGCAGCCGACAGGGGGCTTCCTCTGGGGCCAACGTCCTGACTTTC. It is translated as CASSRQGASSGANVLTF. J is TRBJ2-6 and V is TRBV5-1; 10 bases agree with TRBD1. There are 17 residues in the CDR3. The V segment lost 4 bases and the J segment 0 bases; nucleotides outside the gene matches: 4. Germline assignment: CDR1 SGHRS and CDR2 YFSETQ.

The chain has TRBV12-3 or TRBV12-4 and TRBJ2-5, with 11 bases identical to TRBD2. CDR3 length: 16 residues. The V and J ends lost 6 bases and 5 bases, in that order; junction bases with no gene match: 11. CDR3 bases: TGTGCCAGCAGCCCACAGGGACTAGCGGTCGGGGAGACCCAGTACTTC. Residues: CASSPQGLAVGETQYF.

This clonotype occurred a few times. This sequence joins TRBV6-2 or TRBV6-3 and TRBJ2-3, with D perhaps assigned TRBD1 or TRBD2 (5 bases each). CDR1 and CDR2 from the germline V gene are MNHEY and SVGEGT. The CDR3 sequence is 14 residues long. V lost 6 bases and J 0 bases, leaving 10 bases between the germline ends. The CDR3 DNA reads TGTGCCAGCAGGGCCTGGGACAGCACAGATACGCAGTATTTT. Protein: CASRAWDSTDTQYF.

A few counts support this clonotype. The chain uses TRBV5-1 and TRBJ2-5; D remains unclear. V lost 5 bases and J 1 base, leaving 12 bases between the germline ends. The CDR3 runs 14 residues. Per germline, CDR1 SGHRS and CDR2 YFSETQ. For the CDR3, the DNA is TGCGCCAGCAGTTTTGAAGACACCCAAGAGACCCAGTACTTC. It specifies CASSFEDTQETQYF.

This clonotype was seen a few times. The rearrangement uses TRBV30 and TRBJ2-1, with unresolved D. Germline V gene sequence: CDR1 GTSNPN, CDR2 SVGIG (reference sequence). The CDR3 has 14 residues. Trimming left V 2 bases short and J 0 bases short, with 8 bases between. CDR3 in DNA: TGTGCCTGGAGTTCTAGGAGCTCCTACAATGAGCAGTTCTTC. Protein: CAWSSRSSYNEQFF.

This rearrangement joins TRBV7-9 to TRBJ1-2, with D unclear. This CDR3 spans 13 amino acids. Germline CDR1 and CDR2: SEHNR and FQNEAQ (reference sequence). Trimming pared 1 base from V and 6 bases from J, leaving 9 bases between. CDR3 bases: TGTGCCAGCAGCTTAGAACGGGTGGATGGCTACACCTTC. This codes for CASSLERVDGYTF.

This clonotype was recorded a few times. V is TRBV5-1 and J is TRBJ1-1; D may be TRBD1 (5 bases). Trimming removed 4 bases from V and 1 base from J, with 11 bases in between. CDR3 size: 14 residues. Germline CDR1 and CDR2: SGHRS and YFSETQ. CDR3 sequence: CASSVGQANTEAFF. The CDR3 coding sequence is TGCGCCAGCAGCGTTGGACAAGCGAACACTGAAGCTTTCTTT.

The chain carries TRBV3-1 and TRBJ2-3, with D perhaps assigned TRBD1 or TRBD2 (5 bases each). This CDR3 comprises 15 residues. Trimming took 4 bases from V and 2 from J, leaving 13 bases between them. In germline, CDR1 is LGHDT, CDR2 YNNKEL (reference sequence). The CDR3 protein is CASSRKGDPTDTQYF. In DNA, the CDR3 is TGTGCCAGCAGCCGTAAAGGGGACCCCACAGATACGCAGTATTTT.

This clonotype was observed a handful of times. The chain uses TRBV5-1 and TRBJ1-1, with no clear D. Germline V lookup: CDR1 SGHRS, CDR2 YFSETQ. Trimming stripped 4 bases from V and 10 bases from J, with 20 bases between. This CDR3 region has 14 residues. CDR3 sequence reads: CASSLDLPPPGAFF. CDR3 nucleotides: TGCGCCAGCAGCCTCGACCTTCCCCCCCCAGGAGCTTTCTTT. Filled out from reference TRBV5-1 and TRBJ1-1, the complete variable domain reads KAGVTQTPRYLIKTRGQQVTLSCSPISGHRSVSWYQQTPGQGLQFLFEYFSETQRNKGNFPGRFSGRQFSNSRSEMNVSTLELGDSALYLCASSLDLPPPGAFFGQGTRLTVV.